Listed here is a single T cell receptor (beta chain). Its antigen remains unidentified. The entry originates in a study of cytotoxic CD8 clonotypes in ibrutinib-treated CLL. V lost 0 bases and J lost 4, with 8 bases in between. Looked up from germline, CDR1 is ENHRY and CDR2 is SYGVKD. This CDR3 has 14 residues. Method: immunoSEQ multiplex PCR; TCRdb's copy keeps in-frame clones and lacks some. The repertoire has about 310,000 clones, around four fifths of them found once; the top ten carry under 8.5%. Overall study findings and caveats: Baseline clonality, higher than in age-matched healthy donors, tracked circulating CD8+ T-cell counts. Among the clonotypes, public ones were uncommon and contracted or held stable on treatment.

The genes are TRBV10-3 and TRBJ2-3; D gene unclear. This TCR was recovered from a human donor with chronic lymphocytic leukemia. This sample comprised PBMCs, obtained before ibrutinib treatment. In DNA, the CDR3 is TGTGCCATCAGTGAGTCCGAAGTCTCAGATACGCAGTATTTT. It translates to CAISESEVSDTQYF.